These 13 T cell receptor beta chains share one sample of origin, sequenced in a study of blood T cell repertoires in COVID-19. The repertoire was sequenced with immunoSEQ multiplex PCR; TCRdb's copy has only in-frame clones and lacks some. The profile covers around 180,000 clones, with 84% appearing a single time and about 12% taken by the ten largest. The specimen sequenced was PBMCs or T cells enriched from blood (not recorded which). These receptors came from a man aged 50 to 59 who had recovered from COVID-19.

The chain couples TRBV6-2 or TRBV6-3 to TRBJ2-5, with D possibly being TRBD2 (5 bases). Trimming pared 6 bases from V and 5 bases from J, leaving 19 bases between. The CDR3 has 15 residues. Germline V lookup: CDR1 MNHEY, CDR2 SVGEGT. CDR3 nucleotide sequence: TGTGCCAGCAGCGTTCATACTATCCGAGGGGAGACCCAGTACTTC. Translated, it gives CASSVHTIRGETQYF.

The CDR3 here is CASSSGQGYGYTF. The CDR3, as DNA: TGTGCCAGTAGTAGCGGACAGGGCTATGGCTACACCTTC. This chain uses TRBV19 with TRBJ1-2; 8 nucleotides align to TRBD1. Germline V gene sequence: CDR1 LNHDA, CDR2 SQIVND (reference sequence). With V trimmed by 4 bases and J by 4 bases, 2 bases remained unmatched. This CDR3 has 13 residues.

The chain links TRBV5-4 to TRBJ1-3; D might be TRBD1 (6 bases). This CDR3 has 14 residues. Trimming removed 4 bases from V and 6 bases from J, with 14 bases in between. CDR1 and CDR2 (germline): SGHNT, YYREEE (reference sequence). CDR3 sequence: CASSAQGGENTIYF. The CDR3 DNA reads as TGTGCCAGCAGCGCACAGGGCGGAGAAAACACCATATATTTT.

The genes are TRBV19 and TRBJ1-6; 10 nucleotides match TRBD1. This CDR3 spans 16 amino acids. The germline V gene has CDR1 LNHDA and CDR2 SQIVND (reference sequence). After removal of 0 bases from V and 10 bases from J, the junction contained 6 bases not matched to a gene. This CDR3 reads CASSIDGDRGTSPLHF. CDR3 nucleotide sequence: TGTGCCAGTAGTATAGATGGGGACAGGGGTACATCACCCCTCCACTTT.

This rearrangement joins TRBV4-1 to TRBJ1-1; a weak D match, TRBD1 (6 bases). The V end lost 0 bases, the J end lost 2 bases, and 13 bases lay between the germline ends. Germline lookup yields CDR1 MGHRA and CDR2 YSYEKL. The CDR3 spans 16 residues. CDR3 DNA sequence: TGCGCCAGCAGCCAAGAAGTCACAGGGACCAACACTGAAGCTTTCTTT. Its translation: CASSQEVTGTNTEAFF.

This sequence joins TRBV5-1 and TRBJ2-1, with 11 bases identical to TRBD2. This CDR3 region has 16 residues. Germline values: CDR1 SGHRS, CDR2 YFSETQ. V lost 5 bases, J lost 9 bases, and 13 bases stayed unmatched. CDR3 nucleotide sequence: TGCGCCAGCAGTCATCTAGCGGGGGGCACCCGAGGTGAGCAGTTCTTC. This gives the protein CASSHLAGGTRGEQFF.

The CDR3 reads CASSYSPGGAYNEQFF. DNA for the CDR3: TGTGCCAGCAGTTACTCGCCCGGGGGGGCCTACAATGAGCAGTTCTTC. This chain uses TRBV6-5 with TRBJ2-1; 8 nucleotides match TRBD2. The CDR3 runs 16 residues. From germline, CDR1 is MNHEY and CDR2 SVGAGI. Trimming took 0 bases from V and 2 from J; bases not matched to a gene: 3.

This chain links TRBV3-1 (or the pseudogene TRBV3-2) with TRBJ1-4; D might be TRBD1 (6 bases). The length of the CDR3 is 18 residues. The germline V gene has CDR1 LGHDT and CDR2 YNNKEL (reference sequence). Trimming took off 7 bases at V and 1 base at J, with 22 bases between the two ends. The CDR3 nucleotides read TGTGCCAGCACCCCAAGAGGGGGGGCAGGATTAACTAATGAAAAACTGTTTTTT. Amino acid sequence: CASTPRGGAGLTNEKLFF.

The chain carries TRBV9 and TRBJ1-6; 8 nucleotides match TRBD1. V was clipped by 2 bases and J by 10 bases; unmatched bases: 8. The CDR3 covers 15 residues. Per germline, CDR1 SGDLS and CDR2 YYNGEE. The chain's CDR3 is CASSVLDRGESPLHF. DNA of the CDR3: TGTGCCAGCAGCGTGCTCGACAGGGGTGAATCACCCCTCCACTTT.

This clone was counted only a few times. The chain joins TRBV7-3 to TRBJ2-3; D unclear. CDR1 and CDR2 from the germline V gene are SGHTA and FQGTGA. Trimming removed 4 bases at V and 0 bases at J, with 5 bases between. This CDR3 comprises 13 residues. The CDR3 loop reads CASSSHSTDTQYF. The CDR3 coding sequence is TGTGCCAGCAGCTCACATAGCACAGATACGCAGTATTTT.

V usage is TRBV25-1 and J usage is TRBJ2-1; D remains ambiguous. Germline V lookup: CDR1 MGHDK, CDR2 SYGVNS. Trimming took off 4 bases at V and 8 bases at J, with 6 bases between the two ends. The CDR3 extends over 11 amino acids. The CDR3 DNA reads TGTGCCAGCAGTGCTCTGTATGAGCAGTTCTTC. Its protein product is CASSALYEQFF.

The V and J genes are TRBV7-8 and TRBJ2-7; D is possibly TRBD2 (6 bases). The CDR3 consists of 17 residues. Trimming removed 0 bases from V and 2 bases from J, with 17 bases in between. Germline CDR1 SGHVS, CDR2 FQNEAQ. As DNA, the CDR3 is TGTGCCAGCAGCTTAGCCCTTTCCGGGGGAATTACCTACGAGCAGTACTTC. Translating it yields CASSLALSGGITYEQYF.

The CDR3 sequence: CASTPRTGNYEQYF. The CDR3 DNA reads TGTGCCAGCACCCCTCGGACAGGGAACTACGAGCAGTACTTC. The chain has TRBV6-5 and TRBJ2-7, with 8 nucleotides matching TRBD1. The CDR3 covers 14 residues. Germline V gene sequence: CDR1 MNHEY, CDR2 SVGAGI. V lost 7 bases and J lost 3; bases outside the gene matches: 8.